This T cell receptor beta chain comes out of a study of shared clonotypes between healthy human individuals. Regarding this clone: The antigen is not known.

Repertoires were generated with immunoSEQ multiplex PCR, while TCRdb's copy carries only in-frame clones and drops some. The repertoire holds a few million clones, with more than 85% as singletons. Study-level results: Clonotype sharing across four donors was observed for 5% to 6.5% of naive CD4 clonotypes.

Per germline, CDR1 SGHTA and CDR2 FQGTGA. V lost 5 bases and J lost 0; bases outside the gene matches: 4. The CDR3 has 16 residues. The J gene is TRBJ2-6, the V gene TRBV7-3; 7 bases align to TRBD1. The material sequenced was naive CD4+ T cells from PBMCs. Subset here: CD45RA+ positively selected. The TCR comes from a man aged 18 to 29 in good health. Some clones in this sample may be carry-over from other donors' samples. The CDR3 DNA sequence: TGTGCCAGCAGCCTGACAGGGACCTCTGGGGCCAACGTCCTGACTTTC. Translating gives CASSLTGTSGANVLTF.